The 6 T cell receptor beta chains in this list originate from one sample, sequenced in a study of shared clonotypes between healthy human individuals. Data came from immunoSEQ multiplex PCR; TCRdb stores just in-frame clones and leaves some out. Among around 2.5 million clones listed, under 95% were seen once. Material for sequencing was naive CD4+ T cells from PBMCs. Noted subset: CD45RA+ positively selected. The source is a man aged 18 to 35 in good health. Some clones in this sample may be carry-over from other donors' samples.

The rearrangement joins TRBV15 to TRBJ2-7; 11 bases agree with TRBD1. Per the germline V gene, CDR1 is LNHNV and CDR2 is YYDKDF (reference sequence). V was clipped by 11 bases and J by 6 bases; unmatched bases: 9. The CDR3 is 13 residues long. The CDR3 protein is CAAGQGARGEQYF. The CDR3 bases are TGTGCCGCCGGACAGGGGGCGCGAGGCGAGCAGTACTTC.

The chain links TRBV5-1 to TRBJ2-4; D is perhaps TRBD1 or TRBD2 (5 bases each). Germline CDR1 is SGHRS and CDR2 is YFSETQ. CDR3 length equals 14 residues. V was shortened by 0 bases and J by 8 bases, with 12 bases between the two germline ends. The CDR3 DNA follows: TGCGCCAGCAGCTTGGGAGGGGCTCTCGACATTCAGTACTTC. Translating gives CASSLGGALDIQYF.

The V call is TRBV10-3, the J call TRBJ1-6; 10 bases map to TRBD1. Germline V CDR1 and CDR2: ENHRY, SYGVKD. The CDR3 loop spans 16 amino acids. V trimming: 6 bases; J trimming: 7 bases; junction bases outside the gene matches: 9. The CDR3 spells CAISSGTGVPNSPLHF. CDR3 nucleotide sequence: TGTGCCATCAGCTCCGGGACAGGGGTACCCAATTCACCCCTCCACTTT.

This chain connects TRBV5-1 to TRBJ2-5; 11 bases fit TRBD2. The V segment lost 0 bases and the J segment 5 bases; nucleotides outside the gene matches: 12. CDR1 and CDR2 (germline): SGHRS, YFSETQ. This CDR3 spans 18 amino acids. The CDR3 nucleotides are TGCGCCAGCAGCTTGGCCGGGAGTAGCGGGAGGGCCGGGGAGACCCAGTACTTC. Residues: CASSLAGSSGRAGETQYF.

This clone was observed once. The chain links TRBV25-1 to TRBJ2-7, with 11 bases fitting TRBD1. V gave up 5 bases and J gave up 4 bases; unmatched junction bases: 16. The CDR3 contains 18 residues. The germline V gene has CDR1 MGHDK and CDR2 SYGVNS. The CDR3 nucleotides are TGTGCCAGCAGTTCTGTAGCCGGGACAGGGGGAAATATATACGAGCAGTACTTC. Its protein product is CASSSVAGTGGNIYEQYF.

This chain joins TRBV27 and TRBJ1-4, with 9 bases aligning to TRBD1. The CDR3 is 14 amino acids. V trimming: 5 bases; J trimming: 8 bases; junction bases outside the gene matches: 6. CDR1 MNHEY and CDR2 SMNVEV come from the germline V gene (reference sequence). The CDR3 here is CASSRQGVGEKLFF. CDR3 DNA sequence: TGTGCCAGCAGTAGACAGGGGGTAGGGGAAAAACTGTTTTTT.